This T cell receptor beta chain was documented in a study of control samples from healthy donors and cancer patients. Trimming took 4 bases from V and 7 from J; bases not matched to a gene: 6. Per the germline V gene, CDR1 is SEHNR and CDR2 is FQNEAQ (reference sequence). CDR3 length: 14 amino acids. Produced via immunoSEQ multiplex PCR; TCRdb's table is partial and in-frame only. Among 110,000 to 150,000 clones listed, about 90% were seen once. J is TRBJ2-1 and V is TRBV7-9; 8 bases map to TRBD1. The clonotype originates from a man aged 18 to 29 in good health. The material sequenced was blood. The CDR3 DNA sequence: TGTGCCAGCAGCTCCCGGGACAGGAGGAATGAGCAGTTCTTC. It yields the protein CASSSRDRRNEQFF.